This TCR beta chain appears in the sequencing data of a study of T cells expressing NK-cell markers. Study information: Source material for TCR beta repertoires consisted of sorted CD3+CD56+NKG2C+, CD3+CD56+NKG2C- and CD3+CD56-NKG2C+ T cells.

To note about this clonotype: No antigen is known for it.

The germline V gene has CDR1 SQVTM and CDR2 ANQGSEA. The CDR3 consists of 15 residues. TCRdb re-called the 5' RACE reads and catalogs CDR3 proteins one per entry, DNA excluded. The listing records almost 450,000 distinct CDR3 sequences. Findings and caveats of the study: For four donors, these clonotypes were likewise the leading ones in the CD3+CD56-NKG2C+ fraction.

The source of this sequence is a woman aged 18-70 years in good health. The specimen sequenced was blood T cells: a sorted CD56 or NKG2C T cell subset, CD4+ or CD8+ T cells, or bulk PBMC T cells (not recorded which). The chain recombines TRBV29-1 with TRBJ2-5; TCRdb lists TRBD2, though no DNA is available to test this call. The CDR3 here is CSGVPGLAMWETQYF. The full variable domain, rest sourced from reference TRBV29-1 and TRBJ2-5, is SAVISQKPSRDICQRGTSLTIQCQVDSQVTMMFWYRQQPGQSLTLIATANQGSEATYESGFVIDKFPISRPNLTFSTLTVSNMSPEDSSIYLCSGVPGLAMWETQYFGPGTRLLVL.